This T cell receptor beta chain was documented in a study of cytomegalovirus exposure and HLA in healthy donors. This PCR relied on a set of 60 Vbeta primers and 13 Jbeta primers. Sequenced by immunoSEQ multiplex PCR; TCRdb stores in-frame clones only, minus some. Recorded for this sample: about 170,000 clones. Germline V lookup: CDR1 LNHDA, CDR2 SQIVND (reference sequence). The V end was cut by 7 bases, the J end by 6 bases, with 13 bases between. The CDR3 consists of 12 residues. The sequence was obtained from a woman aged 60-70 years in good health and CMV-seronegative. The specimen sequenced was PBMCs. This chain joins TRBV19 and TRBJ2-7; D is unresolved. The CDR3 DNA is TGTGCCAGTAAAGATCAGCCGGGCGAGCAGTACTTC. Its protein product is CASKDQPGEQYF.